This TCR beta chain appears in the sequencing data of a study of blood T cell repertoires in COVID-19. Study-wide background: Acute and convalescent COVID-19 specimens originated in the United States, Italy and Spain. Nucleic acid was either cDNA or gDNA, and it came from T cells, B-cell-depleted T cells, or PBMCs.

This clone was counted only a few times. Assay used: immunoSEQ multiplex PCR; TCRdb lists only in-frame clones, some missing. The table has more than 200,000 clones, 85% to 90% seen once. CDR3 size: 14 residues. CDR1 is SGHDN, CDR2 FVKESK, per germline. Trimming took 4 bases from V and 1 from J, leaving 10 bases between them. The rearrangement uses TRBV14 and TRBJ1-1; D is ambiguous. Sequencing was carried out using peripheral blood. The receptor's source is a woman aged 55-70 years with COVID-19, enrolled during active disease. This CDR3 reads CASSLASWNTEAFF. CDR3 bases: TGTGCCAGCAGCCTGGCTTCGTGGAACACTGAAGCTTTCTTT. Based on the CDR3 plus reference TRBV14 and TRBJ1-1, the full variable domain is EAGVTQFPSHSVIEKGQTVTLRCDPISGHDNLYWYRRVMGKEIKFLLHFVKESKQDESGMPNNRFLAERTGGTYSTLKVQPAELEDSGVYFCASSLASWNTEAFFGQGTRLTVV.